This TCR beta chain was sequenced for a study of blood T cell repertoires in COVID-19. Study-level information: Researchers got acute and convalescent COVID-19 samples from the United States, Italy and Spain. The cDNA or gDNA used as material had been derived from T cells, B-cell-depleted T cells, or PBMCs.

Original processing notes: Amplified reference gene primers provided the basis for estimating nucleated cell counts. Produced via immunoSEQ multiplex PCR; TCRdb's table is partial and in-frame only. That table gives V, J and clone size, and the DNA gave D and trimming. The sample includes fewer than 400,000 clones, about 85% of them seen just once. V was shortened by 4 bases and J by 0 bases, with 13 bases between the two germline ends. CDR1 is SGHKS and CDR2 is YYEKEE in the germline V gene (reference sequence). The CDR3 totals 16 residues. The specimen was peripheral blood. The V call is TRBV5-5, the J call TRBJ1-4; no reliable D call. The sequence came from a young woman with acute or convalescent COVID-19. CDR3 protein: CASSLRPVTTNEKLFF. The CDR3 nucleotides are TGTGCCAGCAGCCTGCGTCCCGTCACAACTAATGAAAAACTGTTTTTT.